The 12 T cell receptor beta chains listed next were all sequenced from one sample in a study of blood T cells in healthy people across ages. The use of a sample-barcoded 5' primer and a J-beta primer mix characterized a second PCR of roughly 6 to 11 cycles. TCRdb reprocessed the 5' RACE reads with MiXCR, giving one entry per CDR3 protein. The sample contains 1.5 million to 2 million distinct CDR3 sequences, roughly two fifths of which appear only once. The source material was blood. Source of these receptors: a human donor in good health.

This clonotype was observed a few times. The chain is built from TRBV12-3 or TRBV12-4 and TRBJ1-4, with 8 positions matching TRBD1. The CDR3 spans 16 residues. V lost 1 base to trimming and J lost 4 bases; unmatched junction nucleotides: 5. The CDR3 sequence is CASSLEGTGNNEKLFF. The CDR3 DNA follows: TGTGCCAGCAGTTTAGAGGGGACAGGAAATAATGAAAAACTGTTTTTT.

There are many counts of this clonotype. The chain joins TRBV18 to TRBJ1-1; no clear D. Trimming removed 8 bases at V and 0 bases at J, with 10 bases between. The germline V gene encodes CDR1 KGHSH and CDR2 LQKENI. This CDR3 is 13 amino acids long. In DNA form, the CDR3 reads TGTGCCAGCAGCCCCCAGGTGAACACTGAAGCTTTCTTT. It encodes CASSPQVNTEAFF. Full variable domain (missing parts from reference TRBV18 and TRBJ1-1): NAGVMQNPRHLVRRRGQEARLRCSPMKGHSHVYWYRQLPEEGLKFMVYLQKENIIDESGMPKERFSAEFPKEGPSILRIQQVVRGDSAAYFCASSPQVNTEAFFGQGTRLTVV.

The table lists this clonotype with a few counts. The V gene is TRBV15, the J gene TRBJ2-5; 10 bases align to TRBD2. Unmatched junction bases numbered 9, after V lost 9 bases and J lost 2 bases. Germline V gene data show CDR1 as LNHNV and CDR2 as YYDKDF (reference sequence). The CDR3 is 15 amino acids. The CDR3 DNA reads TGTGCCACACGTCGGGGACTAGCGCATCAAGAGACCCAGTACTTC. Protein product: CATRRGLAHQETQYF.

This clonotype turned up a few times. This chain links TRBV18 with TRBJ2-5; tentative D call: TRBD2 (6 bases). V was trimmed by 1 base and J by 3 bases, leaving 9 bases between them. The CDR3 is 14 amino acids. Germline CDR1 and CDR2: KGHSH and LQKENI. The CDR3 here is CASSPQGLKETQYF. The DNA for the CDR3 is TGTGCCAGCTCACCACAAGGACTAAAAGAGACCCAGTACTTC. Drawing the rest from reference TRBV18 and TRBJ2-5, the complete variable domain is NAGVMQNPRHLVRRRGQEARLRCSPMKGHSHVYWYRQLPEEGLKFMVYLQKENIIDESGMPKERFSAEFPKEGPSILRIQQVVRGDSAAYFCASSPQGLKETQYFGPGTRLLVL.

This chain links TRBV28 with TRBJ2-7; no definite D call. Germline assignment: CDR1 MDHEN and CDR2 SYDVKM. This CDR3 region has 12 residues. The V and J ends lost 6 bases and 3 bases respectively, with 9 bases between them. The CDR3 region is CASSWGYYEQYF. The CDR3 DNA reads TGTGCCAGCAGCTGGGGATACTACGAGCAGTACTTC.

J is TRBJ2-1 and V is TRBV21-1; the table's D gene call, TRBD1, was not cross checked with the DNA. TRBV21-1 is a pseudogene segment. There are 17 residues in the CDR3. CDR3: CASSKRVGAALNNEQFF. The CDR3 DNA reads as TGTGCCAGCAGCAAACGGGTCGGGGCAGCTTTAAACAATGAGCAGTTCTTC.

The V and J genes are TRBV9 and TRBJ2-1; TRBD1 matches 7 bases. CDR3 size: 16 residues. After removal of 0 bases from V and 10 bases from J, the junction contained 13 bases not matched to a gene. Germline V gives CDR1 SGDLS, CDR2 YYNGEE. CDR3 coding DNA: TGTGCCAGCAGCGTAGGGATCCAGGGGGATACTTACGAGCAGTTCTTC. It is translated as CASSVGIQGDTYEQFF.

The gene calls are TRBV5-1 and TRBJ2-7; unclear D gene. V was pared by 3 bases and J by 2 bases, with 9 bases between. Germline CDR1 is SGHRS and CDR2 is YFSETQ. This CDR3 has 13 amino acids. Written as DNA, the CDR3 is TGCGCCAGCAGCTGGGATGAGGCCTACGAGCAGTACTTC. This codes for CASSWDEAYEQYF.

This clonotype came up a few times. The chain has TRBV12-3 or TRBV12-4 and TRBJ2-1; 8 bases map to TRBD1. With V trimmed by 7 bases and J by 3 bases, 8 bases remained unmatched. CDR3 length: 15 amino acids. The CDR3 reads CASTSTTGDYNEQFF. The CDR3 DNA sequence: TGTGCCAGCACCTCGACGACAGGGGACTACAATGAGCAGTTCTTC.

The chain combines TRBV5-1 with TRBJ1-1; D unclear. There are 14 residues in the CDR3. Germline V CDR1 and CDR2: SGHRS, YFSETQ. Trimming pared 7 bases from V and 1 base from J, leaving 14 bases between. The CDR3 sequence is CASGARASNTEAFF. Written as DNA, the CDR3 is TGCGCCAGCGGCGCCCGGGCCTCGAACACTGAAGCTTTCTTT.

This clonotype was counted only a few times. The chain carries TRBV7-2 and TRBJ2-1; 11 nucleotides align to TRBD2. Germline CDR1 is SGHTA and CDR2 is FQGNSA. CDR3 length: 16 residues. The junction had 7 bases not matched to a gene; V was cut back by 5 bases and J by 4 bases. The CDR3 loop reads CASSDSSGGQYNEQFF. In DNA form, the CDR3 reads TGTGCCAGCAGCGACTCTAGCGGGGGGCAATACAATGAGCAGTTCTTC.

Concerning this clonotype: Germline and junction disagree at one end, which may indicate a read error. The V and J genes are TRBV7-9 and TRBJ2-1; D gene ambiguous. CDR1 SEHNR and CDR2 FQNEAQ come from the germline V gene (reference sequence). The CDR3 contains 16 residues. The CDR3 DNA is TGTGCCAGCAGCCCCTCCCTGGACCCAGACAACAATGAGCGGTTCTTC. Residues: CASSPSLDPDNNERFF.